The sequence of this T cell receptor (beta chain) was determined in a study of cytomegalovirus exposure and HLA in healthy donors. The V segment lost 4 bases and the J segment 8 bases; nucleotides outside the gene matches: 9. Germline V gene data show CDR1 as SGHDT and CDR2 as YYEEEE. The CDR3 spans 15 residues. Libraries were prepared by immunoSEQ multiplex PCR; TCRdb keeps only in-frame clonotypes and omits some of them. The sample lists 170,000 or so clones, 75% to 90% occurring once. Material for sequencing was PBMCs. The chain recombines TRBV5-6 with TRBJ1-4; 9 positions agree with TRBD1. This receptor was obtained from a man in his late teens or twenties in good health and CMV-seropositive. As DNA, the CDR3 is TGTGCCAGCAGCCGTTTCCGGGACAGGGACGAAAAACTGTTTTTT. Amino acid sequence: CASSRFRDRDEKLFF. The full variable domain, in which reference TRBV5-6 and TRBJ1-4 provide the parts outside the CDR3, is DAGVTQSPTHLIKTRGQQVTLRCSPKSGHDTVSWYQQALGQGPQFIFQYYEEEERQRGNFPDRFSGHQFPNYSSELNVNALLLGDSALYLCASSRFRDRDEKLFFGSGTQLSVL.